This passage covers 9 T cell receptor beta chains from one sample sequenced in a study of glioma-infiltrating T cells after dendritic cell vaccination. The assay was immunoSEQ multiplex PCR, and TCRdb's table has in-frame clones only and misses some. The data show some 78,000 clones, 85% seen once. The time point here: after dendritic cell vaccination, including at tumor progression/relapse. The sequencing used blood, collected after dendritic cell vaccination. Source of these receptors: a human donor with glioblastoma.

The gene calls are TRBV7-9 and TRBJ1-6, with TRBD1 identical over 7 bases. CDR3 size: 15 residues. The junction had 8 bases not matched to a gene; V was cut back by 5 bases and J by 7 bases. Germline V gene data show CDR1 as SEHNR and CDR2 as FQNEAQ (reference sequence). The CDR3 DNA sequence: TGTGCCAGCAGCAATCCGGGACAGCCGAATTCACCCCTCCACTTT. It translates to CASSNPGQPNSPLHF.

This chain joins TRBV28 and TRBJ1-2; 9 bases are a match to TRBD1. This CDR3 is built from 16 residues. Germline V gene sequence: CDR1 MDHEN, CDR2 SYDVKM. V shed 5 bases, J shed 0 bases, and the junction held 7 bases outside the gene matches. Here the CDR3 DNA reads TGTGCCAGCAGTACTAGGACAGGGGTCACTAACTATGGCTACACCTTC. Protein product: CASSTRTGVTNYGYTF.

This chain joins TRBV5-1 and TRBJ1-1; 8 nucleotides match TRBD1. CDR1 SGHRS and CDR2 YFSETQ come from the germline V gene. The CDR3 length is 14 residues. Trimming removed 3 bases from V and 4 bases from J; junction bases left unmatched: 5. The DNA for the CDR3 is TGCGCCAGCAGCTACACAGGGGGGAGCACTGAAGCTTTCTTT. This codes for CASSYTGGSTEAFF.

This chain links TRBV27 with TRBJ1-3; 8 bases are shared with TRBD1. This CDR3 is built from 14 residues. The V gene end was trimmed by 5 bases and the J gene end by 4 bases; junction bases not matched to a gene: 4. Germline V lookup: CDR1 MNHEY, CDR2 SMNVEV (reference sequence). The DNA for the CDR3 is TGTGCCAGCAGTCCGGACAGGGCCGGAAACACCATATATTTT. Residues: CASSPDRAGNTIYF.

The chain carries TRBV19 and TRBJ2-7; 7 bases fit TRBD1. The trim removed 7 bases at V and 4 bases at J, leaving 13 bases unmatched. The CDR3 sequence is 15 residues long. CDR1 LNHDA and CDR2 SQIVND come from the germline V gene (reference sequence). In DNA, the CDR3 is TGTGCCAGTACCCAACGCCAGGGGGTGGGGTACGAGCAGTACTTC. Its translation is CASTQRQGVGYEQYF.

The chain is built from TRBV19 and TRBJ1-1; a possible D gene is TRBD1 (6 bases). The CDR3 runs 13 residues. With 6 bases removed from V and 4 bases from J, the gap between germline ends came to 12 bases. Germline CDR1 and CDR2: LNHDA and SQIVND (reference sequence). As DNA, the CDR3 is TGTGCCAGTAGCCAGCAAGGGGGCACTGAAGCTTTCTTT. It translates to CASSQQGGTEAFF. Based on the CDR3 plus reference TRBV19 and TRBJ1-1, the full variable domain is DGGITQSPKYLFRKEGQNVTLSCEQNLNHDAMYWYRQDPGQGLRLIYYSQIVNDFQKGDIAEGYSVSREKKESFPLTVTSAQKNPTAFYLCASSQQGGTEAFFGQGTRLTVV.

The chain links TRBV7-6 to TRBJ2-7; 12 positions match TRBD2. Germline V gene lookup returns CDR1 SGHVS and CDR2 FNYEAQ. The ends lost 4 bases at V and 3 bases at J; junction bases unmatched: 4. The CDR3 sequence is 15 residues long. The CDR3 DNA reads TGTGCCAGCAGCTCCCGGACTAGCGGGATCTACGAGCAGTACTTC. The encoded protein is CASSSRTSGIYEQYF.

CDR3 coding DNA: TGTGCCAGCAGCTCCCGGGACAGGGTCCACGAGCAGTACTTC. The encoded protein is CASSSRDRVHEQYF. The chain has TRBV11-2 and TRBJ2-7; 9 bases map to TRBD1. Germline trimming cut 4 bases from V and 5 bases from J; bases unmatched to any gene: 6. CDR1 and CDR2 from the germline V gene are SGHAT and FQNNGV. The CDR3 sequence is 14 residues long. Full variable domain (remainder filled in from reference TRBV11-2 and TRBJ2-7): EAGVAQSPRYKIIEKRQSVAFWCNPISGHATLYWYQQILGQGPKLLIQFQNNGVVDDSQLPKDRFSAERLKGVDSTLKIQPAKLEDSAVYLCASSSRDRVHEQYFGPGTRLTVT.

This chain connects TRBV7-3 to TRBJ1-1, with D tentatively TRBD1 (5 bases). This CDR3 has 14 residues. V was cut by 5 bases and J by 4 bases, with 14 bases left in between. Germline lookup yields CDR1 SGHTA and CDR2 FQGTGA. In DNA form, the CDR3 reads TGTGCCAGCAGCACTAAGGGCGGGGGCACTGAAGCTTTCTTT. This codes for CASSTKGGGTEAFF.